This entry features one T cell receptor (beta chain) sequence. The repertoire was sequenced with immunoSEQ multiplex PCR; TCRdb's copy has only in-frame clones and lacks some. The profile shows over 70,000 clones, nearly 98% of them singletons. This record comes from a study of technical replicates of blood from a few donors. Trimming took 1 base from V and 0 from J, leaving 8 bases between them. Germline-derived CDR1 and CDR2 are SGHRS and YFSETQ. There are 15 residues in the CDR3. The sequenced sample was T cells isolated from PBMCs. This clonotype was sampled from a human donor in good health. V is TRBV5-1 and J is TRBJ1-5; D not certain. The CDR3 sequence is CASSLSGNSNQPQHF. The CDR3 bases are TGCGCCAGCAGCTTGTCCGGGAATAGCAATCAGCCCCAGCATTTT.